This TCR beta chain appears in the sequencing data of a study of T cell responses to AZD1222 COVID-19 vaccine. Worth noting for this clone: Its antigen is still unknown.

Study outcomes and limitations: Just 5 or 6 AZD1222 recipients tested seropositive at baseline. The donors showed a predominance of white British ancestry and of females, with possible underestimation of clonal diversity. Nearly half of the spike-specific TCRs reportedly recognize variant regions that carry no mutations. Increases in Spike-specific TCR breadth and depth were seen after two AZD1222 doses.

Clones were sequenced by immunoSEQ multiplex PCR, and TCRdb holds only the in-frame ones, with some missing. The table shows over 100,000 clones, with roughly nine tenths occurring only once. The sample in question was peripheral blood, obtained on day 0 of AZD1222 vaccination. This TCR came from an adult in good health.

The CDR3 DNA reads TGTGCCAGCAGCCAACGGGACAGGGGGATCGACGAGCAGTACTTC. Encoded protein: CASSQRDRGIDEQYF. The J gene is TRBJ2-7, the V gene TRBV3-1 (or the pseudogene TRBV3-2); TRBD1 aligns across 11 bases. Unmatched junction bases numbered 5, after V lost 2 bases and J lost 5 bases. The CDR3 is made up of 15 amino acids. Per the germline V gene, CDR1 is LGHDT and CDR2 is YNNKEL (reference sequence).